What follows are 28 T cell receptor beta chains derived from one specimen sequenced in a study of blood T cell repertoires in COVID-19. This table comes from immunoSEQ multiplex PCR, and its TCRdb copy is limited to in-frame clones, with some not included. The sample contains roughly 110,000 clones, under 85% of which appear only once. Sequencing input: peripheral blood. These receptors originate from an older woman with acute or convalescent COVID-19.

The gene calls are TRBV7-2 and TRBJ1-6, with D possibly TRBD1 on 5 matching bases. V lost 1 base and J 6 bases, leaving 7 bases between the germline ends. The V gene's germline CDR1 is SGHTA and CDR2 FQGNSA. The CDR3 length is 14 residues. The CDR3 DNA sequence: TGTGCCAGCAGCTTAGAAGGGGCTAATTCACCCCTCCACTTT. It codes for CASSLEGANSPLHF. The whole variable domain, filled in from reference TRBV7-2 and TRBJ1-6, reads GAGVSQSPSNKVTEKGKDVELRCDPISGHTALYWYRQSLGQGLEFLIYFQGNSAPDKSGLPSDRFSAERTGGSVSTLTIQRTQQEDSAVYLCASSLEGANSPLHFGNGTRLTVT.

There are a few counts of this clone. The chain links TRBV7-9 to TRBJ1-4, with 7 bases that match TRBD1. This CDR3 is 15 amino acids long. The V gene's germline CDR1 is SEHNR and CDR2 FQNEAQ (reference sequence). The V and J ends lost 5 bases and 0 bases, in that order; junction bases with no gene match: 3. The CDR3 sequence is CASSEGTATNEKLFF. CDR3 coding DNA: TGTGCCAGCAGCGAAGGGACAGCAACTAATGAAAAACTGTTTTTT.

The chain couples TRBV28 to TRBJ1-6; 7 bases are shared with TRBD1. CDR3 length: 14 amino acids. Unmatched junction bases numbered 9, after V lost 7 bases and J lost 9 bases. From germline, CDR1 is MDHEN and CDR2 SYDVKM. CDR3 loop: CASTLNRGVSPLHF. Here the CDR3 DNA reads TGTGCCAGCACATTGAACAGGGGAGTTTCACCCCTCCACTTT. Combining the CDR3 with reference TRBV28 and TRBJ1-6 gives the whole variable domain DVKVTQSSRYLVKRTGEKVFLECVQDMDHENMFWYRQDPGLGLRLIYFSYDVKMKEKGDIPEGYSVSREKKERFSLILESASTNQTSMYLCASTLNRGVSPLHFGNGTRLTVT.

The gene calls are TRBV6-1 and TRBJ2-1; no definite D call. CDR3 length equals 12 residues. With 2 bases removed from V and 8 bases from J, the gap between germline ends came to 7 bases. Germline-derived CDR1 and CDR2 are MNHNS and SASEGT. The CDR3 here is CASSESSDEQFF. The DNA for the CDR3 is TGTGCCAGCAGTGAAAGCTCGGATGAGCAGTTCTTC.

The CDR3 is CASSTGSPYEQYF. DNA for the CDR3: TGTGCCAGCAGTACAGGGTCCCCCTACGAGCAGTACTTC. The chain is built from TRBV6-5 and TRBJ2-7; a weak D match, TRBD1 (6 bases). The CDR3 contains 13 residues. Germline V gives CDR1 MNHEY, CDR2 SVGAGI. Trimming shortened V by 5 bases and J by 2 bases, and 10 bases separated the two germline ends.

As DNA, the CDR3 is TGTGCCAGCAGCGTAGGGCAACGGGGGACTAATGAAAAACTGTTTTTT. Its translation is CASSVGQRGTNEKLFF. The chain has TRBV9 and TRBJ1-4, with TRBD1 as a possible D gene (5 bases). Deletions cut 0 bases from V and 2 bases from J, with 11 bases between. The length of the CDR3 is 16 residues. Germline V gene data show CDR1 as SGDLS and CDR2 as YYNGEE.

The chain is built from TRBV5-1 and TRBJ2-7; 8 nucleotides agree with TRBD1. The germline V gene has CDR1 SGHRS and CDR2 YFSETQ. The CDR3 runs 15 residues. V was pared by 0 bases and J by 3 bases, with 5 bases of the junction left unmatched. The CDR3 DNA reads as TGCGCCAGCAGCTTGGCCGGGACAGGTATCTACGAGCAGTACTTC. Its protein is CASSLAGTGIYEQYF.

As for this clone: Germline and junction disagree at one end, which may indicate a read error. The chain carries TRBV2 and TRBJ2-3, with TRBD1 matching over 10 bases. Germline V gene data show CDR1 as SNHLY and CDR2 as FYNNEI. CDR3 size: 14 residues. CDR3 amino acids: CASSEADRGDTMNF. CDR3 nucleotide sequence: TGTGCCAGCAGTGAAGCGGACAGGGGGGACACAATGAATTTT. Together with reference TRBV2 and TRBJ2-3, the CDR3 gives the full variable domain: EPEVTQTPSHQVTQMGQEVILRCVPISNHLYFYWYRQILGQKVEFLVSFYNNEISEKSEIFDDQFSVERPDGSNFTLKIRSTKLEDSAMYFCASSEADRGDTMNFGPGTRLTVL.

This clone was seen just once. The rearrangement links TRBV13 to TRBJ1-2, with 8 nucleotides matching TRBD1. This CDR3 spans 15 amino acids. Losses at the gene ends were 0 bases for V and 5 bases for J; bases not matched to a gene: 5. Per the germline V gene, CDR1 is PRHDT and CDR2 is FYEKMQ (reference sequence). The chain's CDR3 is CASSLGQGARYGYTF. The CDR3 DNA is TGTGCCAGCAGCTTAGGGCAGGGGGCCAGGTATGGCTACACCTTC. Full variable domain (rest looked up from reference TRBV13 and TRBJ1-2): AAGVIQSPRHLIKEKRETATLKCYPIPRHDTVYWYQQGPGQDPQFLISFYEKMQSDKGSIPDRFSAQQFSDYHSELNMSSLELGDSALYFCASSLGQGARYGYTFGSGTRLTVV.

This sequence joins TRBV5-1 and TRBJ2-4; TRBD2 might be the D (5 bases). The CDR3 sequence is 14 residues long. Between the trimmed V and J ends, which lost 1 base and 3 bases, there was a span of 8 bases. The germline gives CDR1 SGHRS, CDR2 YFSETQ. CDR3: CASSLTGGKNIQYF. The CDR3 DNA reads TGCGCCAGCAGCTTGACCGGAGGCAAAAACATTCAGTACTTC.

This clone showed up just once. The rearrangement links TRBV18 to TRBJ1-3; D might be TRBD1 (6 bases). The CDR3 is 15 amino acids. Trimming cost V 0 bases and J 3 bases, with 9 bases left between them. The V gene's germline CDR1 is KGHSH and CDR2 LQKENI. The CDR3 protein is CASSPPSGDGNTIYF. The CDR3 DNA reads as TGTGCCAGCTCACCACCGTCAGGGGATGGAAACACCATATATTTT.

The chain combines TRBV6-6 with TRBJ1-4; 7 bases are shared with TRBD1. Germline loops: CDR1 MNHNY, CDR2 SVGAGI (reference sequence). This CDR3 region has 15 residues. V lost 4 bases to trimming and J lost 8 bases; unmatched junction nucleotides: 10. This CDR3 is CASSSPRGKGEKLFF. The CDR3 region has the DNA TGTGCCAGCAGTTCCCCCAGGGGGAAAGGGGAAAAACTGTTTTTT.

The V call is TRBV9, the J call TRBJ2-2, with D unresolved. The ends were cut back, 3 bases at V and 0 bases at J, with 12 bases in the middle. Germline CDR1 SGDLS, CDR2 YYNGEE. The CDR3 length is 16 residues. CDR3 loop: CASSARLGSNTGELFF. In nucleotides, the CDR3 is TGTGCCAGCAGCGCCAGACTCGGATCGAACACCGGGGAGCTGTTTTTT.

V and J are TRBV29-1 and TRBJ2-6; TRBD1 matches at 10 bases. CDR1 SQVTM and CDR2 ANQGSEA come from the germline V gene. Germline trimming cut 8 bases from V and 2 bases from J; bases unmatched to any gene: 6. The CDR3 contains 15 residues. CDR3 in DNA: TGCAGCACCGGGACAGGGGCTCCTGGGGCCAACGTCCTGACTTTC. Its translation is CSTGTGAPGANVLTF.

The V gene is TRBV19, the J gene TRBJ1-2; unclear D gene. The V and J ends lost 1 base and 5 bases respectively, with 8 bases between them. The germline gives CDR1 LNHDA, CDR2 SQIVND (reference sequence). This CDR3 has 13 residues. DNA for the CDR3: TGTGCCAGTAGTATAGGCAGGCAATATGGCTACACCTTC. Protein product: CASSIGRQYGYTF.

This sequence joins TRBV5-4 and TRBJ1-2; possibly TRBD1 for D (6 bases). V shed 1 base and J shed 7 bases, with 8 bases lying between them. In germline, CDR1 is SGHNT, CDR2 YYREEE (reference sequence). The CDR3 has 12 amino acids. CDR3 bases: TGTGCCAGCAGCTTGCAGGGGATTGGCTACACCTTC. This codes for CASSLQGIGYTF.

The rearrangement joins TRBV7-8 to TRBJ2-3; 13 positions agree with TRBD2. There are 16 residues in the CDR3. Germline trimming cut 6 bases from V and 1 base from J; bases unmatched to any gene: 4. Looked up from germline, CDR1 is SGHVS and CDR2 is FQNEAQ. CDR3 DNA: TGTGCCAGCAGTTCAACTAGCGGGGGGGGCACAGATACGCAGTATTTT. Translation gives CASSSTSGGGTDTQYF.

The genes are TRBV12-5 and TRBJ2-7; 7 bases map to TRBD1. The ends lost 2 bases at V and 7 bases at J; junction bases unmatched: 2. Germline values: CDR1 LGHNT, CDR2 FRNRAP. The CDR3 contains 12 residues. The CDR3 is CASGLMDREQYF. Written as DNA, the CDR3 is TGTGCTAGTGGTTTGATGGACAGGGAGCAGTACTTC.

This clone appeared many times. This chain uses TRBV5-1 with TRBJ1-1; tentative D call: TRBD1 (6 bases). V lost 4 bases to trimming and J lost 1 base, with 11 bases between them. CDR1 and CDR2 from the germline V gene are SGHRS and YFSETQ. CDR3 length: 14 residues. The CDR3, as DNA: TGCGCCAGCAGCATACAGGGCGAGAACACTGAAGCTTTCTTT. Translation gives CASSIQGENTEAFF.

The chain employs TRBV7-9 and TRBJ2-5; 8 nucleotides agree with TRBD1. This CDR3 is 14 amino acids long. V lost 5 bases, J lost 5 bases, and 7 bases stayed unmatched. Germline V gives CDR1 SEHNR, CDR2 FQNEAQ (reference sequence). CDR3 in amino acids: CASSKTGEMETQYF. DNA for the CDR3: TGTGCCAGCAGCAAGACAGGGGAGATGGAGACCCAGTACTTC.

The CDR3 region has the DNA TGCAGCGTTGAAGATCCTCGGCAGGGGGACCGGGAAAAACTGTTTTTT. Translation gives CSVEDPRQGDREKLFF. J is TRBJ1-4 and V is TRBV29-1; TRBD1 matches 7 bases. With 0 bases clipped from V and 8 bases from J, the junction kept 12 bases outside the gene matches. Germline V lookup: CDR1 SQVTM, CDR2 ANQGSEA. This CDR3 comprises 16 residues.

This chain links TRBV23-1 with TRBJ1-5; maybe TRBD1 (6 bases). TRBV23-1 is designated an ORF whose function remains uncertain. V was clipped by 0 bases and J by 2 bases, with 14 bases between them. The CDR3 length is 17 residues. CDR3 residues: CASSQSPDRSRNQPQHF. CDR3 in DNA: TGCGCCAGCAGTCAATCCCCCGACAGGAGTCGCAATCAGCCCCAGCATTTT.

About this clone: This specimen includes other DNA sequences encoding the same CDR3. CDR3 coding DNA: TGTGCCAGCAGCTTACTAGCGGGAGGTACGGGGGAGCTGTTTTTT. It is translated as CASSLLAGGTGELFF. The chain recombines TRBV7-9 with TRBJ2-2; 11 bases are shared with TRBD2. V was pared by 2 bases and J by 8 bases, with 4 bases of the junction left unmatched. The CDR3 contains 15 residues. Germline V lookup: CDR1 SEHNR, CDR2 FQNEAQ (reference sequence).

CDR3: CASSVGGLSTEAFF. The CDR3 DNA follows: TGTGCCAGCAGCGTCGGAGGGTTGAGTACTGAAGCTTTCTTT. The chain uses TRBV9 and TRBJ1-1; no clear D gene. V lost 2 bases to trimming and J lost 5 bases, with 13 bases between them. This CDR3 has 14 amino acids. CDR1 is SGDLS and CDR2 is YYNGEE in the germline V gene.

The rearrangement uses TRBV4-1 and TRBJ2-7, with 8 bases fitting TRBD1. The ends lost 2 bases at V and 4 bases at J; junction bases unmatched: 7. Germline loops: CDR1 MGHRA, CDR2 YSYEKL. CDR3 length equals 15 residues. CDR3 in amino acids: CASSQTGQDLYEQYF. The CDR3, as DNA: TGCGCCAGCAGCCAAACGGGACAGGACCTGTACGAGCAGTACTTC.

This chain joins TRBV28 and TRBJ2-2, with D possibly being TRBD1 (7 bases). Trimming left V 8 bases short and J 4 bases short, with 11 bases between. Per germline, CDR1 MDHEN and CDR2 SYDVKM. The CDR3 loop spans 13 amino acids. CDR3: CASLEGATGELFF. For the CDR3, the DNA is TGTGCCAGCTTGGAGGGGGCCACCGGGGAGCTGTTTTTT.

The gene calls are TRBV6-1 and TRBJ1-1; D not certain. Germline V gene data show CDR1 as MNHNS and CDR2 as SASEGT. This CDR3 region has 11 residues. V was pared by 3 bases and J by 7 bases, with 6 bases between. The CDR3 spells CASSEYYEAFF. In DNA form, the CDR3 reads TGTGCCAGCAGTGAGTATTATGAAGCTTTCTTT.

This clone appeared once. This chain uses TRBV2 with TRBJ1-2; D gene uncertain. This CDR3 has 12 amino acids. Trimming left V 4 bases short and J 2 bases short, with 5 bases between. CDR1 is SNHLY and CDR2 is FYNNEI in the germline V gene. CDR3 in amino acids: CASSGENYGYTF. CDR3 nucleotides: TGTGCCAGCAGTGGGGAGAACTATGGCTACACCTTC. Looking up the rest from reference TRBV2 and TRBJ1-2 gives the full variable domain: EPEVTQTPSHQVTQMGQEVILRCVPISNHLYFYWYRQILGQKVEFLVSFYNNEISEKSEIFDDQFSVERPDGSNFTLKIRSTKLEDSAMYFCASSGENYGYTFGSGTRLTVV.